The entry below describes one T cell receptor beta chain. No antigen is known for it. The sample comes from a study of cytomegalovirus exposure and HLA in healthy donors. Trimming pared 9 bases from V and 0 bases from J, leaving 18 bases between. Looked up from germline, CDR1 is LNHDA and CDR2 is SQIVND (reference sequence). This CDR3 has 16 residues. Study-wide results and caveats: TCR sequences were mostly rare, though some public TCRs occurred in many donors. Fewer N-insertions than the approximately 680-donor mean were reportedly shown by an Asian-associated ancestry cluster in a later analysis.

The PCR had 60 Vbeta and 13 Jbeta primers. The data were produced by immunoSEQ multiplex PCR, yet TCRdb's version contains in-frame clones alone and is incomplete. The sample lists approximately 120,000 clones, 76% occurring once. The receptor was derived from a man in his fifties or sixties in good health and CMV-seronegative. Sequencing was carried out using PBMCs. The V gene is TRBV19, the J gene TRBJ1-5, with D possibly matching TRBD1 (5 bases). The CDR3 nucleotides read TGTGCCAGCACCGGACACGCACCCTTTAGCAATCAGCCCCAGCATTTT. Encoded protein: CASTGHAPFSNQPQHF.